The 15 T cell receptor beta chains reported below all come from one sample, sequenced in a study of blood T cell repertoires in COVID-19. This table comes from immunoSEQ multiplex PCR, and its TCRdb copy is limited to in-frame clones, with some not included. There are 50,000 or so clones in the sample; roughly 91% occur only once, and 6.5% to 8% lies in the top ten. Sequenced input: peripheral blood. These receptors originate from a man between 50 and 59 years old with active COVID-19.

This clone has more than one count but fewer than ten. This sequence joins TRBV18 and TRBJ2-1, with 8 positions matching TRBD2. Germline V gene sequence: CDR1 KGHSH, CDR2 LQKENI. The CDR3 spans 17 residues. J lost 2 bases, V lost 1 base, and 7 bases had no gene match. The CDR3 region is CASSPRSGGGTYNEQFF. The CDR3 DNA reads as TGTGCCAGCTCACCACGATCGGGAGGGGGTACCTACAATGAGCAGTTCTTC.

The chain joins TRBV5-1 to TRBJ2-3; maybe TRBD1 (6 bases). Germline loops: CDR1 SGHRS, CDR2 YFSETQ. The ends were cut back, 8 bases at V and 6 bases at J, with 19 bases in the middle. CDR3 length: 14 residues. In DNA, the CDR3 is TGCGCCAGTAAGGCGGCAGGGACAAGGGATACGCAGTATTTT. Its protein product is CASKAAGTRDTQYF.

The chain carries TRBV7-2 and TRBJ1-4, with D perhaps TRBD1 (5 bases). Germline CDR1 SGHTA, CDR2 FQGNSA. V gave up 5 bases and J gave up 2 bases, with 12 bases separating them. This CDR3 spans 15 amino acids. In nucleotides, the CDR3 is TGTGCCAGCAGCCCGTTTGGGGGGACTAATGAAAAACTGTTTTTT. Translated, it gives CASSPFGGTNEKLFF.

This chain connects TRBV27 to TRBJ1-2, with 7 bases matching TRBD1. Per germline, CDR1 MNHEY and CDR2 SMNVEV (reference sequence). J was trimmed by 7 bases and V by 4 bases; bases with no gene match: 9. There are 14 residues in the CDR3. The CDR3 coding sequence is TGTGCCAGCAGTTCTGGGACAGTGCCTAGTGGCTACACCTTC. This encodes CASSSGTVPSGYTF.

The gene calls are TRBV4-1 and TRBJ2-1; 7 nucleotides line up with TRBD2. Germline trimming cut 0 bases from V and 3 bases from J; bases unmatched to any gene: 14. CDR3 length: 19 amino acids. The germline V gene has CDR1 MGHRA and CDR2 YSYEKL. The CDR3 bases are TGCGCCAGCAGCCAAGATAGACTAGCTGGGGTTAGTTTCTACAATGAGCAGTTCTTC. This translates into CASSQDRLAGVSFYNEQFF.

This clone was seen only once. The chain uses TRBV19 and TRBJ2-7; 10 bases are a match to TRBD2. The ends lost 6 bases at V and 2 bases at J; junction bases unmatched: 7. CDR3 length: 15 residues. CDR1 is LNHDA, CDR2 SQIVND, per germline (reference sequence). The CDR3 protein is CASRRLTSGPYEQYF. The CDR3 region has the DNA TGTGCCAGTAGGAGGTTGACTAGCGGGCCCTACGAGCAGTACTTC.

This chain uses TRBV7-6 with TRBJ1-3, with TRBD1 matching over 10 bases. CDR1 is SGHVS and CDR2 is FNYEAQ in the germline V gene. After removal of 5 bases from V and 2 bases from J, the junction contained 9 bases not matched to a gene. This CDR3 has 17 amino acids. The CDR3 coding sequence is TGTGCCAGCAGCCTGGGACAGGGGAGGAGGGCTGGAAACACCATATATTTT. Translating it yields CASSLGQGRRAGNTIYF.

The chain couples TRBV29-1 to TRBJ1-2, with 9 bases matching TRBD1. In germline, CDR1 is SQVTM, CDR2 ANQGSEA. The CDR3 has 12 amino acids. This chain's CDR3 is CSTGQGNYGYTF. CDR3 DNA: TGCAGTACGGGACAGGGAAACTATGGCTACACCTTC.

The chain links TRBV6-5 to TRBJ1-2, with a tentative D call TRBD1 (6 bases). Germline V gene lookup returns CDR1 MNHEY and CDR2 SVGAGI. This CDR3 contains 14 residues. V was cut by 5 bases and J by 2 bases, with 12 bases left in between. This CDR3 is CASSHREGNYGYTF. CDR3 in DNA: TGTGCCAGCAGTCACAGGGAGGGGAACTATGGCTACACCTTC.

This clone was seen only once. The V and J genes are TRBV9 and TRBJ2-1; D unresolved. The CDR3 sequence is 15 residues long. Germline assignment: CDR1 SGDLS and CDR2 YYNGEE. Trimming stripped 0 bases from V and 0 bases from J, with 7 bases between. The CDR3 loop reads CASSVALSSYNEQFF. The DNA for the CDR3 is TGTGCCAGCAGCGTAGCGTTGAGCTCCTACAATGAGCAGTTCTTC.

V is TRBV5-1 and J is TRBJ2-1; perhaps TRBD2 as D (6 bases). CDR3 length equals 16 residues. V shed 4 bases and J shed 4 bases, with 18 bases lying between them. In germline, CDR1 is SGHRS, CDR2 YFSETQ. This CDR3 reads CASSLTHGTLYNEQFF. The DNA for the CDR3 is TGCGCCAGCAGCCTTACCCACGGGACTCTTTACAATGAGCAGTTCTTC.

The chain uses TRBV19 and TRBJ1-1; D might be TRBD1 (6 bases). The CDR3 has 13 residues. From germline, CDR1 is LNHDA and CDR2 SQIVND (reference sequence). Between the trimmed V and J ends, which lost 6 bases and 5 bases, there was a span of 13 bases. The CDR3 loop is CASSPGGATEAFF. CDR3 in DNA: TGTGCCAGTAGCCCCGGGGGGGCGACTGAAGCTTTCTTT.

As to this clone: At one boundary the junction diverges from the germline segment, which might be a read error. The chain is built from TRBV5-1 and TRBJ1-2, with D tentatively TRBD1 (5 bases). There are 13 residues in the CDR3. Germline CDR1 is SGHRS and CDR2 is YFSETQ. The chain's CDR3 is CASSLEGNRAFFF. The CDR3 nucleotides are TGCGCCAGCAGCTTGGAGGGGAACCGGGCCTTCTTCTTC.

In DNA form, the CDR3 reads TGTGCCAGTAGTACCCCGGGACAGGGGTACGGCTACACCTTC. As protein: CASSTPGQGYGYTF. This rearrangement joins TRBV19 to TRBJ1-2; 10 bases line up with TRBD1. Germline CDR1 and CDR2: LNHDA and SQIVND (reference sequence). J was trimmed by 8 bases and V by 4 bases; bases with no gene match: 7. The length of the CDR3 is 14 residues.

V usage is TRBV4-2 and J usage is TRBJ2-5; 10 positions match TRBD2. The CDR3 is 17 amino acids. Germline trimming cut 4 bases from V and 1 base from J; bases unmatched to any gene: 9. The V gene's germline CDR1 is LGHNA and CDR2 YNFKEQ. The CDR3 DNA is TGTGCCAGCAGCCCGAAGTCTAGCGGGGGCCTCCAAGAGACCCAGTACTTC. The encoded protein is CASSPKSSGGLQETQYF.